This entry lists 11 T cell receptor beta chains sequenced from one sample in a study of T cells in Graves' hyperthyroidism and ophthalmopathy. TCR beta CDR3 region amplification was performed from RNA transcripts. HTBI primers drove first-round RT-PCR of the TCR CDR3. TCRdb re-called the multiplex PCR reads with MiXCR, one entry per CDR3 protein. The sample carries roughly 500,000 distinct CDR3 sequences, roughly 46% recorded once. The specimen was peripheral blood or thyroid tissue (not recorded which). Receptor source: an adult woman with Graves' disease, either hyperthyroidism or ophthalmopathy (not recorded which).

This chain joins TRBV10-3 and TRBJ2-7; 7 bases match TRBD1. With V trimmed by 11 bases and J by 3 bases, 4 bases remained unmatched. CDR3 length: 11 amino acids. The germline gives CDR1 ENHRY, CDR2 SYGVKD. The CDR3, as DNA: TGTGCCGCAAGACAGGGCTACGAGCAGTACTTC. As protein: CAARQGYEQYF.

The CDR3 DNA is TGTGCCAGCAGCTTCCCGACTAGCGGGAGTCGGAAGACCCAGTACTTC. As protein: CASSFPTSGSRKTQYF. This rearrangement joins TRBV7-3 to TRBJ2-5, with TRBD2 matching over 12 bases. V lost 3 bases, J lost 6 bases, and 8 bases stayed unmatched. The CDR3 covers 16 residues. The V gene's germline CDR1 is SGHTA and CDR2 FQGTGA. The entire variable domain, with the rest obtained from reference TRBV7-3 and TRBJ2-5, is as follows: GAGVSQTPSNKVTEKGKYVELRCDPISGHTALYWYRQSLGQGPEFLIYFQGTGAADDSGLPNDRFFAVRPEGSVSTLKIQRTERGDSAVYLCASSFPTSGSRKTQYFGPGTRLLVL.

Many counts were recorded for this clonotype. DNA of the CDR3: TGCAGTGCTGACGGGACATTTGCCTCCTACGAGCAGTACTTC. Its translation: CSADGTFASYEQYF. The chain joins TRBV20-1 to TRBJ2-7, with D maybe TRBD1 (6 bases). The CDR3 length is 14 residues. Germline-derived CDR1 and CDR2 are DFQATT and SNEGSKA (reference sequence). V lost 5 bases, J lost 0 bases, and 14 bases lay in between.

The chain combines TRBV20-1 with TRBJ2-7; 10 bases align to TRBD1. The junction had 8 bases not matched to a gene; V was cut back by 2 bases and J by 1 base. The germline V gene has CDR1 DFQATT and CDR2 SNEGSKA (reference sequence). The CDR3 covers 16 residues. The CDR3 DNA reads TGCAGTGCTAGAAAACCTCCGGGACAGGGGTCCTACGAGCAGTACTTC. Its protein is CSARKPPGQGSYEQYF.

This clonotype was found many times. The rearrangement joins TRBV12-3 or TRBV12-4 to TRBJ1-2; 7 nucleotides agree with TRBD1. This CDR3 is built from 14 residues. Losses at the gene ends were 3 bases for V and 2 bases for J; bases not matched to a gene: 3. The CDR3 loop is CASSLNRGNYGYTF. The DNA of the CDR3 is TGTGCCAGCAGTTTGAACAGGGGAAACTATGGCTACACCTTC.

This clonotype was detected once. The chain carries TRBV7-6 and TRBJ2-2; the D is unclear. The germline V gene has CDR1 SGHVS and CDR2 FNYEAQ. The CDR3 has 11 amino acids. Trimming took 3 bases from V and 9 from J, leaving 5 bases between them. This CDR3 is CASSFNRELFF. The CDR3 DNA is TGTGCCAGCAGCTTCAACCGGGAGCTGTTTTTT.

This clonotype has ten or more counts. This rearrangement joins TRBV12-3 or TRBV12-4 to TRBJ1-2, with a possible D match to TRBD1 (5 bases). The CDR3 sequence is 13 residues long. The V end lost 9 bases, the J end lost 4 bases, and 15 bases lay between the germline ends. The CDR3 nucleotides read TGTGCCAGTAGTCCCCAGGGTAGCTATGGCTACACCTTC. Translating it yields CASSPQGSYGYTF.

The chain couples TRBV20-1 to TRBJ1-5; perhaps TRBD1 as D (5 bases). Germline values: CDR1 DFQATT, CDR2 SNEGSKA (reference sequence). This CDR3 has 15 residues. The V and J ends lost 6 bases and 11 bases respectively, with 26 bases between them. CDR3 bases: TGCAGTGCGACTCCTATCGGACCAGGGACGGAGACCCAGCATTTT. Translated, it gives CSATPIGPGTETQHF.

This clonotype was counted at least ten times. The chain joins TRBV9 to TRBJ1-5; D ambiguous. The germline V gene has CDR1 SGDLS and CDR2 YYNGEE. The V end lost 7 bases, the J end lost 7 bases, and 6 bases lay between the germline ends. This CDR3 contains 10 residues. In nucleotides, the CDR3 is TGTGCCAGCGGTGGACAGCCCCAGCATTTT. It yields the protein CASGGQPQHF.

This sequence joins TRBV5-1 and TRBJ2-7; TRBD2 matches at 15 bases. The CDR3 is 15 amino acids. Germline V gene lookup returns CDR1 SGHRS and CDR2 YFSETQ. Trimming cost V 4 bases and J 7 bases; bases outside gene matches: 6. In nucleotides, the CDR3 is TGCGCCAGCAGCCTCGGGACTAGCGGGAGGAATGAGCAGTACTTC. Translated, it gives CASSLGTSGRNEQYF.

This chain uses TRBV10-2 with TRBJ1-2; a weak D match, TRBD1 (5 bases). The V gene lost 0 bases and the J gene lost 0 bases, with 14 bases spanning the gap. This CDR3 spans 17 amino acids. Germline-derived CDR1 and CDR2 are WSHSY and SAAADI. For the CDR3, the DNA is TGCGCCAGCAGTGAGTCATCGGGACGGCCCGCTAACTATGGCTACACCTTC. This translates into CASSESSGRPANYGYTF.